Listed here are 17 T cell receptor beta chains from one sample, sequenced in a study of T cells expressing NK-cell markers. One entry per CDR3 protein, without DNA, is what TCRdb gives after re-calling the 5' RACE reads. The sample has about 540,000 distinct CDR3 sequences, and its top ten clones hold roughly 3.6%. The sequencing input was blood T cells: a sorted CD56 or NKG2C T cell subset, CD4+ or CD8+ T cells, or bulk PBMC T cells (not recorded which). These receptors were taken from a man aged 18 to 29 in good health.

The CDR3 spells CAIRTVDSSYEQYF. The V gene is TRBV10-3, the J gene TRBJ2-7. This CDR3 spans 14 amino acids. The germline V gene encodes CDR1 ENHRY and CDR2 SYGVKD.

J is TRBJ2-3 and V is TRBV5-1. Germline V lookup: CDR1 SGHRS, CDR2 YFSETQ. This CDR3 is built from 14 residues. Here the CDR3 reads CASSYGSVIDTQYF.

The chain links TRBV15 to TRBJ1-5. Germline V gene sequence: CDR1 LNHNV, CDR2 YYDKDF (reference sequence). The CDR3 consists of 15 residues. The CDR3 loop is CATSRVRARNQPQHF.

This rearrangement joins TRBV4-1 to TRBJ1-5. From germline, CDR1 is MGHRA and CDR2 YSYEKL. CDR3 length: 16 amino acids. The CDR3 reads CASSQAVAYSNQPQHF.

The rearrangement joins TRBV4-3 to TRBJ2-4. Germline lookup yields CDR1 LGHNA and CDR2 YSLEER. The CDR3 totals 15 residues. The CDR3 spells CASSQSSLAKNIQYF.

The chain carries TRBV4-2 and TRBJ1-4. The CDR3 covers 14 residues. Germline V gives CDR1 LGHNA, CDR2 YNFKEQ. CDR3 region: CASSQREIDEKLFF.

V gene TRBV7-8 combines with J gene TRBJ2-3; no DNA is available, so the TRBD2 call from TCRdb remains unchecked. Germline CDR1 reads SGHVS; CDR2 reads FQNEAQ. This CDR3 contains 15 residues. The CDR3 loop is CASSYGTSLTDTQYF.

This sequence joins TRBV7-2 and TRBJ2-1; the TCRdb D gene call, TRBD1, has no DNA to confirm it. Germline lookup yields CDR1 SGHTA and CDR2 FQGNSA. The CDR3 covers 14 residues. The CDR3 region is CASSIGGTGDEQFF.

The rearrangement uses TRBV7-2 and TRBJ2-1; the D call from TCRdb, TRBD2, cannot be confirmed without DNA. CDR1 and CDR2 (germline): SGHTA, FQGNSA. The CDR3 is 15 residues long. The chain's CDR3 is CASTPGLTPINEQFF.

This chain uses TRBV29-1 with TRBJ2-1; without DNA, the TCRdb call of TRBD1 cannot be checked. Germline CDR1 reads SQVTM; CDR2 reads ANQGSEA. CDR3 length: 14 amino acids. CDR3 region: CSVEGRLRRNEQFF.

The genes are TRBV9 and TRBJ2-1; TCRdb lists TRBD2, though no DNA is available to test this call. The CDR3 has 17 residues. Looked up from germline, CDR1 is SGDLS and CDR2 is YYNGEE. Here the CDR3 reads CASSVGLAGGPGNEQFF.

The chain joins TRBV11-2 to TRBJ2-1. This CDR3 spans 15 amino acids. The germline V gene encodes CDR1 SGHAT and CDR2 FQNNGV. Here the CDR3 reads CASSPRRGLNNEQFF.

The rearrangement links TRBV7-9 to TRBJ2-1; TCRdb lists TRBD2, though no DNA is available to test this call. The CDR3 has 14 residues. Germline loops: CDR1 SEHNR, CDR2 FQNEAQ (reference sequence). CDR3 sequence reads: CASGGSSGSSEQFF.

This chain links TRBV5-1 with TRBJ1-4. Germline V lookup: CDR1 SGHRS, CDR2 YFSETQ. This CDR3 has 15 residues. The CDR3 reads CASSFQGLSNEKLFF.

V is TRBV5-1 and J is TRBJ2-1. Germline V gives CDR1 SGHRS, CDR2 YFSETQ. The CDR3 is 17 amino acids. The CDR3: CASSSIASSMPDNEQFF.

The genes are TRBV10-1 and TRBJ2-1; TCRdb proposes TRBD2, but this gene call is untestable without DNA. The germline V gene has CDR1 WNHNN and CDR2 SYGVQD (reference sequence). The CDR3 is 15 residues long. The CDR3: CASSDTGLGDDEQFF.

V is TRBV12-3 or TRBV12-4 and J is TRBJ1-5; checking the TCRdb D call of TRBD1 is not possible without DNA. CDR3 length: 14 residues. CDR3 amino acids: CASSLTGRNQPQHF.